Listed here are 20 T cell receptor beta chains from one sample, sequenced in a study of a mutant IDH1 vaccine in newly diagnosed glioma. Time point in this sample: week 35, safety follow-up. Doses comprised 300 ug of mutant IDH1 20-mer peptide each, plus topical imiquimod. No antigen has been assigned to these receptors. Sequencing used immunoSEQ multiplex PCR; TCRdb keeps in-frame clones, though not all of them. The sample has some 63,000 clones, roughly four fifths seen once. Source: PBMCs, taken from a glioma patient whose treatment included an IDH1 peptide vaccine. These receptors all come from a man in his forties or fifties with glioma.

V gene TRBV5-8 combines with J gene TRBJ1-2, with D perhaps matching TRBD1 (5 bases). Germline assignment: CDR1 SGHTS and CDR2 YDEGEE. The germline V and J ends were trimmed by 0 bases and 8 bases, with 14 bases remaining between them. CDR3 size: 14 residues. The CDR3 here is CASSLAQTARGYTF. DNA for the CDR3: TGTGCCAGCAGCTTGGCCCAGACAGCCAGAGGCTACACCTTC.

This clone turned up a few times. V gene TRBV5-1 combines with J gene TRBJ2-7; TRBD2 agrees at 7 bases. V shed 1 base and J 6 bases; nucleotides not matched to a gene: 7. CDR1 is SGHRS, CDR2 YFSETQ, per germline. The length of the CDR3 is 14 residues. This chain's CDR3 is CASSLTNRGVEQYF. As DNA, the CDR3 is TGCGCCAGCAGCTTGACAAATCGGGGGGTCGAGCAGTACTTC.

Here the CDR3 DNA reads TGTGCCAGTAGCCCCTACGGGGATACGAACACCGGGGAGCTGTTTTTT. This sequence encodes CASSPYGDTNTGELFF. The rearrangement links TRBV19 to TRBJ2-2; weak D call: TRBD2 (5 bases). The CDR3 is 16 amino acids. V shed 6 bases and J shed 0 bases, with 14 bases lying between them. Germline CDR1 and CDR2: LNHDA and SQIVND (reference sequence).

The chain combines TRBV19 with TRBJ2-5; 11 nucleotides agree with TRBD2. In germline, CDR1 is LNHDA, CDR2 SQIVND (reference sequence). Trimming removed 7 bases from V and 5 bases from J; junction bases left unmatched: 9. CDR3 length equals 15 residues. The CDR3 bases are TGTGCCAGTAATAGCGGGGGGGGCTTAGCGGAGACCCAGTACTTC. Translating gives CASNSGGGLAETQYF.

This clone has only one observation. The chain has TRBV5-1 and TRBJ2-3; TRBD2 aligns across 11 bases. The ends lost 3 bases at V and 5 bases at J; junction bases unmatched: 5. The CDR3 length is 15 residues. Germline V gene data show CDR1 as SGHRS and CDR2 as YFSETQ. The CDR3 loop reads CASSYSGGAGDTQYF. The CDR3 nucleotides read TGCGCCAGCAGCTATAGCGGGGGGGCCGGAGATACGCAGTATTTT. The whole variable domain, filled in from reference TRBV5-1 and TRBJ2-3, reads KAGVTQTPRYLIKTRGQQVTLSCSPISGHRSVSWYQQTPGQGLQFLFEYFSETQRNKGNFPGRFSGRQFSNSRSEMNVSTLELGDSALYLCASSYSGGAGDTQYFGPGTRLTVL.

This rearrangement joins TRBV10-3 to TRBJ2-7; D not resolved. Germline V gene data show CDR1 as ENHRY and CDR2 as SYGVKD. Trimming removed 2 bases from V and 4 bases from J, with 9 bases in between. The CDR3 runs 13 residues. The CDR3 sequence is CAISEGLVYEQYF. The CDR3 DNA reads as TGTGCCATCAGTGAGGGTCTTGTGTACGAGCAGTACTTC.

The chain carries TRBV10-2 and TRBJ1-1, with D possibly matching TRBD1 (6 bases). Trimming shortened V by 10 bases and J by 1 base, and 19 bases separated the two germline ends. CDR3 length equals 15 residues. Per the germline V gene, CDR1 is WSHSY and CDR2 is SAAADI. The CDR3: CATPRTGHQNTEAFF. CDR3 bases: TGCGCCACCCCTCGAACGGGACACCAGAACACTGAAGCTTTCTTT.

The V call is TRBV2, the J call TRBJ2-7; the match to TRBD2 covers 15 bases. There are 16 residues in the CDR3. Per germline, CDR1 SNHLY and CDR2 FYNNEI. With 6 bases clipped from V and 6 bases from J, the junction kept 9 bases outside the gene matches. CDR3 loop: CASRAAGLAGGSEQYF. CDR3 in DNA: TGTGCCAGCAGAGCGGCGGGACTAGCGGGGGGTAGCGAGCAGTACTTC.

The chain combines TRBV29-1 with TRBJ1-1; D gene unclear. The CDR3 covers 13 residues. V was pared by 4 bases and J by 0 bases, with 9 bases between. CDR1 and CDR2 (germline): SQVTM, ANQGSEA. CDR3 DNA: TGCAGCGTTGTTAAGGTGATGAACACTGAAGCTTTCTTT. Amino acids: CSVVKVMNTEAFF.

The chain couples TRBV5-1 to TRBJ1-1; D is undetermined. With 4 bases removed from V and 9 bases from J, the gap between germline ends came to 10 bases. The CDR3 extends over 11 amino acids. From germline, CDR1 is SGHRS and CDR2 YFSETQ. CDR3 in DNA: TGCGCCAGCAGCCTGGACGAACAAGCTTTCTTT. Translation gives CASSLDEQAFF. Variable domain in full (rest from reference TRBV5-1 and TRBJ1-1): KAGVTQTPRYLIKTRGQQVTLSCSPISGHRSVSWYQQTPGQGLQFLFEYFSETQRNKGNFPGRFSGRQFSNSRSEMNVSTLELGDSALYLCASSLDEQAFFGQGTRLTVV.

V usage is TRBV9 and J usage is TRBJ1-5; D unresolved. V was cut by 0 bases and J by 7 bases, with 8 bases left in between. CDR1 and CDR2 from the germline V gene are SGDLS and YYNGEE. There are 13 residues in the CDR3. CDR3 loop: CASSVAPGQPQHF. The CDR3 nucleotides read TGTGCCAGCAGCGTAGCCCCGGGCCAGCCCCAGCATTTT.

This clone has only one observation. The chain carries TRBV9 and TRBJ1-1; D is possibly TRBD1 (6 bases). The length of the CDR3 is 14 residues. V lost 3 bases, J lost 2 bases, and 11 bases lay in between. Germline V CDR1 and CDR2: SGDLS, YYNGEE. The CDR3 sequence: CASSADSRNTEAFF. The CDR3, as DNA: TGTGCCAGCAGCGCGGACAGTCGTAACACTGAAGCTTTCTTT. Looking up the rest from reference TRBV9 and TRBJ1-1 gives the full variable domain: DSGVTQTPKHLITATGQRVTLRCSPRSGDLSVYWYQQSLDQGLQFLIQYYNGEERAKGNILERFSAQQFPDLHSELNLSSLELGDSALYFCASSADSRNTEAFFGQGTRLTVV.

This clone occurred a few times. The genes are TRBV19 and TRBJ1-5; the D is unclear. V dropped 5 bases and J dropped 7 bases, with 12 bases sitting between them. CDR1 is LNHDA and CDR2 is SQIVND in the germline V gene (reference sequence). This CDR3 is 13 amino acids long. As DNA, the CDR3 is TGTGCCAGTAGTTGGTCGGAGACCCAGCCCCAGCATTTT. This gives the protein CASSWSETQPQHF.

This clone was observed once. Here the CDR3 DNA reads TGTGCCAGCAGTTTATCCCCAAGGAGCTCCTATAATTCACCCCTCCACTTT. This gives the protein CASSLSPRSSYNSPLHF. The V and J genes are TRBV27 and TRBJ1-6; D remains unclear. V was clipped by 0 bases and J by 0 bases, with 9 bases between them. Germline CDR1 is MNHEY and CDR2 is SMNVEV (reference sequence). The CDR3 consists of 17 residues.

The chain recombines TRBV9 with TRBJ2-2; 9 nucleotides agree with TRBD1. Trimming cost V 0 bases and J 2 bases; bases outside gene matches: 2. Germline assignment: CDR1 SGDLS and CDR2 YYNGEE. CDR3 size: 16 residues. The CDR3 bases are TGTGCCAGCAGCGTAGAAACAGGGGGCAACACCGGGGAGCTGTTTTTT. It specifies CASSVETGGNTGELFF.

This chain uses TRBV9 with TRBJ1-6; TRBD1 aligns across 7 bases. The CDR3 has 14 residues. The germline gives CDR1 SGDLS, CDR2 YYNGEE. The V segment lost 5 bases and the J segment 7 bases; nucleotides outside the gene matches: 6. This chain's CDR3 is CASSGGTVNSPLHF. CDR3 sequence (DNA): TGTGCCAGCAGTGGGGGGACAGTCAATTCACCCCTCCACTTT.

The DNA for the CDR3 is TGTGCCAGCTCACCACACACGAATCAGCCCCAGCATTTT. Its translation: CASSPHTNQPQHF. V is TRBV18 and J is TRBJ1-5; D uncertain. CDR1 is KGHSH, CDR2 LQKENI, per germline. CDR3 length: 13 amino acids. Trimming took off 1 base at V and 4 bases at J, with 5 bases between the two ends.

The chain links TRBV30 to TRBJ2-7; 8 nucleotides agree with TRBD1. CDR1 is GTSNPN, CDR2 SVGIG, per germline (reference sequence). The CDR3 has 19 residues. Losses at the gene ends were 4 bases for V and 2 bases for J; bases not matched to a gene: 22. CDR3 sequence (DNA): TGTGCCTGGATTAAACCCTCCCCCCATCGGACAGGGACCACCTACGAGCAGTACTTC. Protein: CAWIKPSPHRTGTTYEQYF.

The CDR3 loop is CSVRGSSYEQYF. The CDR3 nucleotides are TGCAGCGTTAGGGGGAGCTCCTACGAGCAGTACTTC. V and J are TRBV29-1 and TRBJ2-7, with TRBD1 as a possible D gene (6 bases). Looked up from germline, CDR1 is SQVTM and CDR2 is ANQGSEA. The CDR3 length is 12 residues. V gave up 5 bases and J gave up 0 bases, with 8 bases separating them.

The chain is built from TRBV30 and TRBJ2-3; D gene ambiguous. Deletions cut 2 bases from V and 2 bases from J, with 20 bases between. Germline values: CDR1 GTSNPN, CDR2 SVGIG (reference sequence). The CDR3 covers 17 residues. The CDR3 reads CAWSLKTAPRATDTQYF. The CDR3 nucleotides read TGTGCCTGGAGTCTCAAGACGGCCCCTCGGGCCACAGATACGCAGTATTTT.